This TCR beta chain was sequenced in a study of T cell changes during pregnancy in multiple sclerosis. CDR3 length: 14 amino acids. Germline values: CDR1 SGHRS, CDR2 YFSETQ. The J segment lost 9 bases and the V segment lost 5 bases, leaving 11 bases of the junction unmatched. Only in-frame clones appear in the TCRdb table, and some are missing; sequencing was by immunoSEQ multiplex PCR. The sample includes tens of thousands of clones, about 94% of them seen just once. Sequenced here: peripheral blood, sampled in the third trimester of pregnancy. The receptor was isolated from a female donor in good health, enrolled as a control in a pregnancy study. The rearrangement links TRBV5-1 to TRBJ2-3; 8 positions agree with TRBD2. The CDR3 here is CASSDGSGTVTQYF. CDR3 coding DNA: TGCGCCAGCAGTGATGGTAGCGGGACTGTAACGCAGTATTTT. The full variable domain, with the rest looked up from reference TRBV5-1 and TRBJ2-3, is KAGVTQTPRYLIKTRGQQVTLSCSPISGHRSVSWYQQTPGQGLQFLFEYFSETQRNKGNFPGRFSGRQFSNSRSEMNVSTLELGDSALYLCASSDGSGTVTQYFGPGTRLTVL.